These 20 T cell receptor beta chains came from one sample sequenced in a study of response to subunit inactivated influenza vaccine. MiXCR, applied by TCRdb to the RT-PCR reads, yields one record per CDR3 protein. The table lists some 180,000 distinct CDR3 sequences, nearly 9.5% of them singletons, with roughly 10% in the top ten. Sequenced here: non-naive T cells sorted from PBMCs, sampled on the day of vaccination. These receptor sequences come from a man aged 45-60 years who received an inactivated influenza vaccine.

In its sample, this clonotype was seen a few times. The J gene is TRBJ2-5, the V gene TRBV27; D remains unclear. The germline V gene encodes CDR1 MNHEY and CDR2 SMNVEV (reference sequence). The length of the CDR3 is 15 residues. Trimming stripped 3 bases from V and 1 base from J, with 12 bases between. CDR3 protein: CASSFSFGFQETQYF. The CDR3 bases are TGTGCCAGCAGTTTTAGTTTTGGTTTCCAAGAGACCCAGTACTTC.

This clonotype was counted only a few times. The CDR3 region is CASSSSGQGLGAFF. Written as DNA, the CDR3 is TGTGCCAGCAGTTCCTCCGGACAGGGACTGGGAGCTTTCTTT. The V call is TRBV6-5, the J call TRBJ1-1; 8 bases are shared with TRBD1. This CDR3 contains 14 residues. Per germline, CDR1 MNHEY and CDR2 SVGAGI. J lost 10 bases, V lost 4 bases, and 11 bases had no gene match.

This clonotype was seen a handful of times. The J gene is TRBJ1-1, the V gene TRBV20-1; possibly TRBD1 for D (6 bases). CDR3 length equals 14 residues. Germline CDR1 reads DFQATT; CDR2 reads SNEGSKA (reference sequence). V lost 6 bases and J 0 bases, leaving 14 bases between the germline ends. The CDR3 sequence is CSAPQGGVNTEAFF. CDR3 nucleotide sequence: TGCAGTGCGCCACAGGGTGGGGTGAACACTGAAGCTTTCTTT.

This clonotype was found a few times. This chain links TRBV6-1 with TRBJ1-5; D gene unclear. The CDR3 sequence is 11 residues long. V gave up 8 bases and J gave up 3 bases, with 5 bases separating them. Germline-derived CDR1 and CDR2 are MNHNS and SASEGT. The CDR3 protein is CASRDNQPQHF. The CDR3 nucleotides read TGTGCCAGCCGGGACAATCAGCCCCAGCATTTT.

A few counts support this clonotype. This rearrangement joins TRBV20-1 to TRBJ1-6; D is unclear. CDR1 and CDR2 from the germline V gene are DFQATT and SNEGSKA (reference sequence). V was trimmed by 1 base and J by 0 bases, leaving 7 bases between them. There are 15 residues in the CDR3. The CDR3 region is CSARVGSSYNSPLHF. CDR3 DNA: TGCAGTGCTAGAGTCGGCAGCTCCTATAATTCACCCCTCCACTTT.

The chain combines TRBV7-8 with TRBJ1-2, with a tentative D call TRBD1 (5 bases). The V and J ends lost 5 bases and 4 bases respectively, with 17 bases between them. The CDR3 runs 15 residues. Germline CDR1 and CDR2: SGHVS and FQNEAQ. CDR3 amino acids: CASSAERGPLYGYTF. CDR3 sequence (DNA): TGTGCCAGCAGCGCGGAAAGGGGACCCCTCTATGGCTACACCTTC.

This clonotype occurred many times. The J gene is TRBJ2-5, the V gene TRBV20-1; possibly TRBD2 for D (6 bases). This CDR3 contains 13 residues. Trimming removed 0 bases at V and 4 bases at J, with 9 bases between. The germline V gene has CDR1 DFQATT and CDR2 SNEGSKA (reference sequence). The CDR3: CSAREAGPETQYF. In DNA, the CDR3 is TGCAGTGCTAGAGAGGCGGGGCCAGAGACCCAGTACTTC.

In its sample, this clonotype was seen a few times. This chain joins TRBV4-1 and TRBJ2-1; maybe TRBD1 (8 bases). CDR1 is MGHRA, CDR2 YSYEKL, per germline. Trimming cost V 0 bases and J 2 bases, with 17 bases left between them. This CDR3 is built from 18 residues. CDR3 in DNA: TGCGCCAGCAGCCAAGATCACAGGGGGGGAGTCGCCTACAATGAGCAGTTCTTC. It encodes CASSQDHRGGVAYNEQFF.

This chain joins TRBV6-1 and TRBJ1-5, with a weak D call TRBD1 (5 bases). The CDR3 is made up of 13 amino acids. V shed 2 bases and J shed 5 bases, with 7 bases lying between them. Germline CDR1 MNHNS, CDR2 SASEGT. CDR3 sequence: CASSEYRYQPQHF. Written as DNA, the CDR3 is TGTGCCAGCAGTGAATACAGGTATCAGCCCCAGCATTTT.

The CDR3 is CASRPGQGAHGYTF. The DNA of the CDR3 is TGTGCCAGCAGACCAGGACAGGGGGCGCACGGCTACACCTTC. V usage is TRBV28 and J usage is TRBJ1-2; 11 bases are a match to TRBD1. The CDR3 has 14 amino acids. J was trimmed by 8 bases and V by 6 bases; bases with no gene match: 8. Germline V gene sequence: CDR1 MDHEN, CDR2 SYDVKM.

There are a few counts of this clonotype. The V gene is TRBV4-2, the J gene TRBJ1-5; weak D call: TRBD1 (6 bases). Germline CDR1 reads LGHNA; CDR2 reads YNFKEQ. The CDR3 is 14 residues long. Trimming cost V 3 bases and J 6 bases, with 12 bases left between them. The CDR3 DNA sequence: TGTGCCAGCAGCCAGGCAGGGGCGGGTCAGCCCCAGCATTTT. Protein sequence: CASSQAGAGQPQHF.

This clonotype was seen many times. This chain connects TRBV5-1 to TRBJ2-7; 7 positions agree with TRBD1. CDR1 is SGHRS and CDR2 is YFSETQ in the germline V gene. The CDR3 covers 13 residues. J gave up 6 bases and V 4 bases, and 7 bases lay outside the gene matches. DNA for the CDR3: TGCGCCAGCAGCGAGACAGGGTCCCGCGAGCAGTACTTC. Protein sequence: CASSETGSREQYF.

This clonotype has at least ten counts. CDR3 sequence reads: CSAMAAALETQYF. The CDR3 nucleotides read TGCAGTGCTATGGCCGCCGCGTTAGAGACCCAGTACTTC. The rearrangement uses TRBV20-1 and TRBJ2-5; unclear D gene. V was trimmed by 4 bases and J by 4 bases, leaving 13 bases between them. CDR1 and CDR2 (germline): DFQATT, SNEGSKA (reference sequence). The CDR3 contains 13 residues.

The V gene is TRBV28, the J gene TRBJ2-3, with a weak D call TRBD1 (6 bases). The CDR3 runs to 16 residues. Deletions cut 5 bases from V and 4 bases from J, with 19 bases between. In germline, CDR1 is MDHEN, CDR2 SYDVKM. The CDR3: CASSPPAGDNADTQYF. CDR3 DNA sequence: TGTGCCAGCAGTCCCCCGGCAGGGGATAACGCAGATACGCAGTATTTT.

Remarks on this clonotype: Possible read error: a much larger clone is one base away. The genes are TRBV6-2 or TRBV6-3 and TRBJ2-5; either TRBD1 or TRBD2 may fit D (6 bases each). Per the germline V gene, CDR1 is MNHEY and CDR2 is SVGEGT. The CDR3 has 14 amino acids. CDR3 coding DNA: TGTGCCAGCGGTTACTTTCGGGGGCGAGAGACCCAGTACTTC. This translates into CASGYFRGRETQYF.

The chain recombines TRBV6-2 or TRBV6-3 with TRBJ2-3; 12 bases agree with TRBD2. The CDR3 is 16 amino acids. The germline V gene has CDR1 MNHEY and CDR2 SVGEGT. Trimming removed 5 bases from V and 0 bases from J; junction bases left unmatched: 3. The CDR3 DNA reads as TGTGCCAGCAGTCTCACTAGCGGGGGGAGCACAGATACGCAGTATTTT. It encodes CASSLTSGGSTDTQYF.

The V call is TRBV3-1, the J call TRBJ2-5; 11 nucleotides agree with TRBD2. Trimming removed 3 bases from V and 2 bases from J; junction bases left unmatched: 8. Germline V gene sequence: CDR1 LGHDT, CDR2 YNNKEL (reference sequence). This CDR3 contains 17 residues. For the CDR3, the DNA is TGTGCCAGCAGCCACCTGACTAGCGGGGATCTACAAGAGACCCAGTACTTC. Translating gives CASSHLTSGDLQETQYF.

This clonotype was seen only a few times. The chain links TRBV29-1 to TRBJ2-2; tentatively, D is TRBD1 or TRBD2 (5 bases each). The length of the CDR3 is 14 residues. Between the trimmed V and J ends, which lost 1 base and 3 bases, there was a span of 9 bases. CDR1 and CDR2 from the germline V gene are SQVTM and ANQGSEA. The DNA of the CDR3 is TGCAGCGTTGAAGTTGAGGGGTACACCGGGGAGCTGTTTTTT. It is translated as CSVEVEGYTGELFF.

This clonotype was found many times. The V gene is TRBV20-1, the J gene TRBJ2-4; 8 positions match TRBD2. Per the germline V gene, CDR1 is DFQATT and CDR2 is SNEGSKA (reference sequence). The CDR3 covers 13 residues. V lost 5 bases, J lost 4 bases, and 4 bases stayed unmatched. The CDR3 DNA reads TGCAGTGCTTTACTAGCGGATAAAAACATTCAGTACTTC. It yields the protein CSALLADKNIQYF.

In its sample, this clonotype was seen many times. The chain uses TRBV7-2 and TRBJ2-7, with TRBD1 as a possible D gene (6 bases). The germline V and J ends were trimmed by 5 bases and 3 bases, with 20 bases remaining between them. The CDR3 length is 16 residues. CDR1 is SGHTA, CDR2 FQGNSA, per germline. CDR3 bases: TGTGCCAGCAGCACAAACTACCCAGGGGACCGCTACGAGCAGTACTTC. As protein: CASSTNYPGDRYEQYF.